The next 17 T cell receptor beta chains were all read from a single sample in a study of blood T cells in healthy people across ages. Sample-barcoded 5' priming and a J-beta primer mix drove a second PCR of roughly 6 to 12 cycles. TCRdb fed the 5' RACE reads into MiXCR, producing one record per CDR3 protein. Here the sample spans roughly 800,000 distinct CDR3 sequences, about 53% being singletons. The sample was blood. These receptors all stem from an older man in good health.

The chain links TRBV6-2 or TRBV6-3 to TRBJ2-1, with 11 bases matching TRBD2. This CDR3 spans 15 amino acids. V shed 7 bases and J 7 bases; nucleotides not matched to a gene: 9. In germline, CDR1 is MNHEY, CDR2 SVGEGT. The CDR3 protein is CASNQLAGARNEQFF. CDR3 in DNA: TGTGCCAGCAACCAACTAGCGGGAGCGAGGAATGAGCAGTTCTTC.

The J gene is TRBJ2-3, the V gene TRBV2, with D possibly matching TRBD1 (6 bases). The CDR3 runs to 13 residues. Between the trimmed V and J ends, which lost 1 base and 8 bases, there was a span of 10 bases. Germline V lookup: CDR1 SNHLY, CDR2 FYNNEI. The DNA of the CDR3 is TGTGCCAGCAGTGAAGGACAGGCCCGTACGCAGTATTTT. It yields the protein CASSEGQARTQYF.

The chain recombines TRBV5-1 with TRBJ1-2; D gene ambiguous. The CDR3 consists of 15 residues. In germline, CDR1 is SGHRS, CDR2 YFSETQ. V was cut by 0 bases and J by 8 bases, with 17 bases left in between. CDR3 sequence: CASSLAVGYESGYTF. CDR3 DNA sequence: TGCGCCAGCAGCTTGGCCGTAGGGTACGAGTCCGGCTACACCTTC. Together with reference TRBV5-1 and TRBJ1-2, the CDR3 gives the full variable domain: KAGVTQTPRYLIKTRGQQVTLSCSPISGHRSVSWYQQTPGQGLQFLFEYFSETQRNKGNFPGRFSGRQFSNSRSEMNVSTLELGDSALYLCASSLAVGYESGYTFGSGTRLTVV.

This clonotype was counted only a few times. The chain combines TRBV29-1 with TRBJ1-2, with 7 bases that match TRBD1. CDR1 is SQVTM, CDR2 ANQGSEA, per germline. This CDR3 contains 13 residues. The CDR3 sequence: CTTTSDRSYGYTF. The CDR3 nucleotides read TGCACCACCACTTCGGACAGGTCCTATGGCTACACCTTC.

In this sample, this clonotype turned up once. This sequence joins TRBV10-3 and TRBJ2-3; D may be TRBD1 or TRBD2 (5 bases each). Germline V gene sequence: CDR1 ENHRY, CDR2 SYGVKD. The CDR3 has 15 residues. Between the trimmed V and J ends, which lost 0 bases and 14 bases, there was a span of 21 bases. The CDR3 nucleotides read TGTGCCATCAGTGAGTCAGGGACCGCCGGCAGATACGCGTATTTT. The encoded protein is CAISESGTAGRYAYF.

This chain connects TRBV6-5 to TRBJ2-7; a weak D match, TRBD2 (7 bases). The length of the CDR3 is 15 residues. V lost 8 bases, J lost 0 bases, and 17 bases lay in between. Germline lookup yields CDR1 MNHEY and CDR2 SVGAGI. CDR3 in DNA: TGTGCCAGCTCAAGGGGGGGGTTGGGCTCCTACGAGCAGTACTTC. It translates to CASSRGGLGSYEQYF.

This clonotype was counted only a few times. This rearrangement joins TRBV4-1 to TRBJ2-5; 9 bases are a match to TRBD1. The CDR3 spans 14 residues. Germline V gene sequence: CDR1 MGHRA, CDR2 YSYEKL. J was trimmed by 5 bases and V by 2 bases; bases with no gene match: 3. This chain's CDR3 is CASSQLGQGETQYF. DNA for the CDR3: TGCGCCAGCAGCCAACTCGGACAGGGGGAGACCCAGTACTTC.

There are a few counts of this clonotype. CDR3 protein: CASSFLGEGVVETQYF. As DNA, the CDR3 is TGTGCCAGCAGCTTCCTTGGTGAGGGAGTCGTAGAGACCCAGTACTTC. The chain has TRBV7-9 and TRBJ2-5; a weak D match, TRBD2 (5 bases). The CDR3 is 16 amino acids. V shed 3 bases and J shed 4 bases, with 18 bases lying between them. Germline CDR1 is SEHNR and CDR2 is FQNEAQ (reference sequence).

This chain connects TRBV27 to TRBJ2-1; 8 nucleotides match TRBD2. Germline V gene data show CDR1 as MNHEY and CDR2 as SMNVEV (reference sequence). V shed 4 bases, J shed 9 bases, and the junction held 8 bases outside the gene matches. CDR3 length: 14 amino acids. CDR3 loop: CASSSLREGGEQFF. In DNA form, the CDR3 reads TGTGCCAGCAGTTCCCTCCGGGAGGGGGGTGAGCAGTTCTTC.

The J gene is TRBJ1-1, the V gene TRBV20-1; 7 bases are shared with TRBD1. The CDR3 loop spans 14 amino acids. The trim removed 6 bases at V and 1 base at J, leaving 8 bases unmatched. Germline assignment: CDR1 DFQATT and CDR2 SNEGSKA (reference sequence). The chain's CDR3 is CSAPRTGRNTEAFF. CDR3 in DNA: TGCAGTGCCCCCAGGACAGGAAGGAACACTGAAGCTTTCTTT.

This rearrangement joins TRBV4-2 to TRBJ2-1; the match to TRBD1 covers 9 bases. This CDR3 has 17 amino acids. Looked up from germline, CDR1 is LGHNA and CDR2 is YNFKEQ. J gave up 4 bases and V 0 bases, and 7 bases lay outside the gene matches. In nucleotides, the CDR3 is TGTGCCAGCAGCCAAGACTATAGGGACAGGGTTTACAATGAGCAGTTCTTC. Translated, it gives CASSQDYRDRVYNEQFF.

The J gene is TRBJ1-1, the V gene TRBV20-1; a weak D match, TRBD1 (5 bases). This CDR3 is 14 amino acids long. V lost 3 bases, J lost 5 bases, and 16 bases lay in between. The germline V gene encodes CDR1 DFQATT and CDR2 SNEGSKA (reference sequence). The CDR3 spells CSASLRGIGTEAFF. In DNA form, the CDR3 reads TGCAGTGCTAGTTTAAGGGGAATAGGAACTGAAGCTTTCTTT.

The gene calls are TRBV29-1 and TRBJ2-1; D possibly corresponds to TRBD2 (6 bases). The germline gives CDR1 SQVTM, CDR2 ANQGSEA. Trimming left V 1 base short and J 7 bases short, with 14 bases between. This CDR3 region has 14 residues. Here the CDR3 DNA reads TGCAGCGTTGAAGGGGACTCCCAAGGGAATGAGCAGTTCTTC. Its translation: CSVEGDSQGNEQFF.

This clonotype has only a few counts. V usage is TRBV7-2 and J usage is TRBJ2-7, with D hard to call. Trimming shortened V by 5 bases and J by 3 bases, and 14 bases separated the two germline ends. Germline loops: CDR1 SGHTA, CDR2 FQGNSA. The CDR3 extends over 14 amino acids. The CDR3 nucleotides read TGTGCCAGCAGCCCCGGTGGGCAGCTCTACGAGCAGTACTTC. It encodes CASSPGGQLYEQYF.

The chain is built from TRBV20-1 and TRBJ2-7; D remains unclear. Judging by the DNA end, TRBJ2-5 fits better; the J call may be wrong. Germline V gives CDR1 DFQATT, CDR2 SNEGSKA (reference sequence). The CDR3 length is 12 residues. CDR3 region: CSARDPSPTQYF. The DNA for the CDR3 is TGCAGTGCTAGAGATCCATCGCCGACCCAGTACTTC.

V is TRBV5-1 and J is TRBJ2-1; 8 bases line up with TRBD2. Germline trimming cut 5 bases from V and 7 bases from J; bases unmatched to any gene: 11. The CDR3 is 15 residues long. The germline V gene has CDR1 SGHRS and CDR2 YFSETQ. The CDR3 is CASSPRSGSPNEQFF. CDR3 DNA sequence: TGCGCCAGCAGTCCACGGAGCGGGAGCCCAAATGAGCAGTTCTTC.

The J gene is TRBJ1-2, the V gene TRBV9; weak D call: TRBD1 (6 bases). Trimming shortened V by 0 bases and J by 8 bases, and 11 bases separated the two germline ends. CDR1 is SGDLS and CDR2 is YYNGEE in the germline V gene. The CDR3 covers 13 residues. This chain's CDR3 is CASSVVSGEGYTF. DNA of the CDR3: TGTGCCAGCAGCGTAGTGTCAGGGGAAGGCTACACCTTC.